Each of the 5 T cell receptor beta chains below was sequenced from the same sample in a study of graft-versus-host responses after intestinal transplantation. Method: immunoSEQ multiplex PCR; TCRdb's copy keeps in-frame clones and lacks some. Of 77,000 or so clones listed, about 90% are singletons. This specimen was PBMCs, taken 98 days after intestinal transplantation. These TCRs come from a human patient who received an intestinal transplant, so some T cells may come from the graft donor.

The V gene is TRBV7-3, the J gene TRBJ2-1; D not certain. The V gene lost 4 bases and the J gene lost 0 bases, with 4 bases spanning the gap. This CDR3 has 13 amino acids. Germline loops: CDR1 SGHTA, CDR2 FQGTGA. For the CDR3, the DNA is TGTGCCAGCAGCTCGGGCTCCTACAATGAGCAGTTCTTC. It yields the protein CASSSGSYNEQFF.

This clone occurred once. DNA for the CDR3: TGTGCCAGCAGCCAAGGAGGATCTGGGGCCAACGTCCTGACTTTC. It specifies CASSQGGSGANVLTF. This sequence joins TRBV4-2 and TRBJ2-6; D is unresolved. Trimming removed 1 base from V and 1 base from J, with 5 bases in between. The CDR3 loop spans 15 amino acids. Germline V gives CDR1 LGHNA, CDR2 YNFKEQ.

Regarding this clone: The sample has other DNA sequences that encode this CDR3 too. J is TRBJ1-1 and V is TRBV9; D uncertain. Germline V gene data show CDR1 as SGDLS and CDR2 as YYNGEE. This CDR3 region has 13 residues. V dropped 3 bases and J dropped 1 base, with 7 bases sitting between them. The CDR3 region is CASSARQNTEAFF. The CDR3 DNA reads as TGTGCCAGCAGCGCCCGCCAGAACACTGAAGCTTTCTTT. Supplemented by reference TRBV9 and TRBJ1-1, the full variable domain reads DSGVTQTPKHLITATGQRVTLRCSPRSGDLSVYWYQQSLDQGLQFLIQYYNGEERAKGNILERFSAQQFPDLHSELNLSSLELGDSALYFCASSARQNTEAFFGQGTRLTVV.

The J gene is TRBJ2-4, the V gene TRBV7-9; weak D call: TRBD2 (6 bases). V lost 3 bases, J lost 6 bases, and 9 bases lay in between. This CDR3 is built from 13 residues. Looked up from germline, CDR1 is SEHNR and CDR2 is FQNEAQ (reference sequence). In nucleotides, the CDR3 is TGTGCCAGCAGCTTCTGGACTACAAACATTCAGTACTTC. As protein: CASSFWTTNIQYF.

The chain carries TRBV7-6 and TRBJ2-3, with D unresolved. The CDR3 is 13 amino acids. The germline V and J ends were trimmed by 1 base and 2 bases, with 4 bases remaining between them. The V gene's germline CDR1 is SGHVS and CDR2 FNYEAQ. The CDR3 here is CASSLDPTDTQYF. The CDR3 DNA is TGTGCCAGCAGCTTAGATCCCACAGATACGCAGTATTTT.